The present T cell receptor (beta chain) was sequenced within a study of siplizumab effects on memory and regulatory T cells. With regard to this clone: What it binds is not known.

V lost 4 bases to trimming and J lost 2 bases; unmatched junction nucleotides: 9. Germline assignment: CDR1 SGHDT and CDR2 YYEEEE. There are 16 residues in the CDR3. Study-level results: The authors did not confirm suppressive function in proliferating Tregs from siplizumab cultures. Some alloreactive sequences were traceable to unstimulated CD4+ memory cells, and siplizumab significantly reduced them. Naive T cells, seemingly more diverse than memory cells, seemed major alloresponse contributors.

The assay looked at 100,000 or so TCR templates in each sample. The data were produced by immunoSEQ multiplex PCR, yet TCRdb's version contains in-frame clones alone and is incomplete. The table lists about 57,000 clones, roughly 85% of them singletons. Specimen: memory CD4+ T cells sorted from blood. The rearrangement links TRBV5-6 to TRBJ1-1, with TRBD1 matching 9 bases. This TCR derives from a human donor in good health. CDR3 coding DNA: TGTGCCAGCAGCCTGGACAGGGGCAAGCTTAACACTGAAGCTTTCTTT. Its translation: CASSLDRGKLNTEAFF.